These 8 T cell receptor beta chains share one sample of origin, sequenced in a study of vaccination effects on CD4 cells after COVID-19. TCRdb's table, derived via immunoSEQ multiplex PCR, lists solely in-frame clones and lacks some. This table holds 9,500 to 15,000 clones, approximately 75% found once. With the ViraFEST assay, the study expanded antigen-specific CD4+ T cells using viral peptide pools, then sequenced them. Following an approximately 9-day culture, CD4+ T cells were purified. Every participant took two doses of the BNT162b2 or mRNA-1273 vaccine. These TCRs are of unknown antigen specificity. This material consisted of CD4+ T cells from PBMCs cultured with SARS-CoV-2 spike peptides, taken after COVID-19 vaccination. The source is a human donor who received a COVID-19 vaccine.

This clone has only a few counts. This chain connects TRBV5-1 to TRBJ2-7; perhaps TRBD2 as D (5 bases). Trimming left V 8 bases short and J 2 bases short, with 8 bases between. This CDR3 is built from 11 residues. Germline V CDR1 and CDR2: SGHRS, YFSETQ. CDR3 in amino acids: CARGSAYEQYF. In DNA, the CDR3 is TGCGCCAGAGGGAGTGCCTACGAGCAGTACTTC. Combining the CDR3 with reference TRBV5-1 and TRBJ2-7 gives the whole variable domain KAGVTQTPRYLIKTRGQQVTLSCSPISGHRSVSWYQQTPGQGLQFLFEYFSETQRNKGNFPGRFSGRQFSNSRSEMNVSTLELGDSALYLCARGSAYEQYFGPGTRLTVT.

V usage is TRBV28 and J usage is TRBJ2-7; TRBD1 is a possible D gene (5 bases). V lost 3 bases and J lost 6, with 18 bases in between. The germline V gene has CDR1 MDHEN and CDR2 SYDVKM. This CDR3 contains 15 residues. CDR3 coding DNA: TGTGCCAGCAGTTTTAATAAGGGCAGGGCGGCCGAGCAGTACTTC. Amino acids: CASSFNKGRAAEQYF. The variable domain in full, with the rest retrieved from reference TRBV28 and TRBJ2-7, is DVKVTQSSRYLVKRTGEKVFLECVQDMDHENMFWYRQDPGLGLRLIYFSYDVKMKEKGDIPEGYSVSREKKERFSLILESASTNQTSMYLCASSFNKGRAAEQYFGPGTRLTVT.

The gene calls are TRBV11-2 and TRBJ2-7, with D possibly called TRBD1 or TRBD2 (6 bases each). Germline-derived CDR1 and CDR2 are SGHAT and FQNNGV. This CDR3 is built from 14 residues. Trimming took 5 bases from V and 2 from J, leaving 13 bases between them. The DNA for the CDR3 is TGTGCCAGCAGCCCGGGGGCAGGGGCCTACGAGCAGTACTTC. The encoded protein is CASSPGAGAYEQYF.

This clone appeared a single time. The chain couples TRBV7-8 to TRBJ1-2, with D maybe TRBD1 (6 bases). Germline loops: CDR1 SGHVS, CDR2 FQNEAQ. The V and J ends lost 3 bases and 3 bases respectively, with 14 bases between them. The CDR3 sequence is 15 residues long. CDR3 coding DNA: TGTGCCAGCAGCTTTCAGGGGATTGGAGACTATGGCTACACCTTC. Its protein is CASSFQGIGDYGYTF.

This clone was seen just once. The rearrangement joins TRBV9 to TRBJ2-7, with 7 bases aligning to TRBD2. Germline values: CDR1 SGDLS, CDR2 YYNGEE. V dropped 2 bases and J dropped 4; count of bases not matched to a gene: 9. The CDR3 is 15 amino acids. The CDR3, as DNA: TGTGCCAGCAGCGTTACAGCGGGGAATGGGTACGAGCAGTACTTC. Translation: CASSVTAGNGYEQYF.

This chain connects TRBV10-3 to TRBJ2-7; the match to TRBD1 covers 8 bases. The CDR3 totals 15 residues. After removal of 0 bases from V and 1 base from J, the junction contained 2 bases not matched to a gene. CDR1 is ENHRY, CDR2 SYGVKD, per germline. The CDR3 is CAISESQGESYEQYF. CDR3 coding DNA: TGTGCCATCAGTGAGTCACAGGGGGAGTCCTACGAGCAGTACTTC.

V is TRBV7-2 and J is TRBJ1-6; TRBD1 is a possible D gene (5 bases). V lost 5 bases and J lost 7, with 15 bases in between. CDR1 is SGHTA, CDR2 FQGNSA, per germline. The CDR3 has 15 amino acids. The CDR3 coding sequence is TGTGCCAGCAGCCAGGGCATAGGGTCCAATTCACCCCTCCACTTT. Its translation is CASSQGIGSNSPLHF.

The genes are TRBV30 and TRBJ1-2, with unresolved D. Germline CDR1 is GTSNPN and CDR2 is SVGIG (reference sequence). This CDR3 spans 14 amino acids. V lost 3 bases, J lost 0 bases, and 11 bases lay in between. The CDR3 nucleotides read TGTGCCTGGAGCGTCGGCGGAGCTAACTATGGCTACACCTTC. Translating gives CAWSVGGANYGYTF.